This T cell receptor (beta chain) was retrieved from a study of blood T cell repertoires in COVID-19. The CDR3 is 14 amino acids. CDR1 and CDR2 (germline): KGHSH, LQKENI. Trimming removed 3 bases from V and 8 bases from J, with 16 bases in between. Sequenced by immunoSEQ multiplex PCR; TCRdb stores in-frame clones only, minus some. The sample includes 45,000 or so clones, 75% to 90% of them seen just once. Seattle patients were enrolled while actively infected and followed longitudinally. The TCR sequence derives from an elderly woman with COVID-19, enrolled during active disease. What was sequenced was peripheral blood. This chain links TRBV18 with TRBJ1-2; weak D call: TRBD1 (6 bases). CDR3 amino acids: CASSPKTIGQGYTF. The CDR3 nucleotides read TGTGCCAGCTCACCTAAAACGATAGGACAGGGCTACACCTTC.